The entry below gives a single T cell receptor (beta chain) sequence along with its context. Its antigen remains unknown. The data are from a study of T cell responses to AZD1222 COVID-19 vaccine. Study-level results: At 160-218 and 743-854, vaccine-associated CD4 TCRs were dominant, and they spanned spike. At study baseline, merely six AZD1222 recipients were seropositive. As reported, nearly half of all spike-specific TCRs target variant regions that are unmutated.

The V and J ends lost 0 bases and 0 bases respectively, with 12 bases between them. Germline CDR1 reads SGHRS; CDR2 reads YFSETQ. The CDR3 runs 16 residues. Some clones are missing from TCRdb's copy, which holds only in-frame ones; the method was immunoSEQ multiplex PCR. Among 100,000 to 150,000 clones listed, around 88% were seen once. The specimen was peripheral blood, collected 28 days after the second AZD1222 dose. This sequence joins TRBV5-1 and TRBJ1-1; perhaps TRBD1 as D (5 bases). This TCR came from an adult who received the AZD1222 COVID-19 vaccine. The CDR3 protein is CASSLERGRMNTEAFF. The DNA for the CDR3 is TGCGCCAGCAGCTTGGAGCGGGGGAGAATGAACACTGAAGCTTTCTTT. Full variable domain (missing parts from reference TRBV5-1 and TRBJ1-1): KAGVTQTPRYLIKTRGQQVTLSCSPISGHRSVSWYQQTPGQGLQFLFEYFSETQRNKGNFPGRFSGRQFSNSRSEMNVSTLELGDSALYLCASSLERGRMNTEAFFGQGTRLTVV.